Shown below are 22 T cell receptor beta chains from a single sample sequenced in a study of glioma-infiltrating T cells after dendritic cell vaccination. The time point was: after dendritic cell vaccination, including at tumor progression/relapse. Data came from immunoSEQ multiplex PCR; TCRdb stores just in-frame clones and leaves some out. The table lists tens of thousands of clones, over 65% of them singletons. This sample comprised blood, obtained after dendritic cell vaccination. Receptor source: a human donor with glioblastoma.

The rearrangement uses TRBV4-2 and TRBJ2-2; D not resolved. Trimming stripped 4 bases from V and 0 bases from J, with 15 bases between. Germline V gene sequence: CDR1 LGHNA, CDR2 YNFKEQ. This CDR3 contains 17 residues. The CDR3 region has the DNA TGTGCCAGCAGCCTGGTCGACGGGTACTCGAACACCGGGGAGCTGTTTTTT. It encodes CASSLVDGYSNTGELFF.

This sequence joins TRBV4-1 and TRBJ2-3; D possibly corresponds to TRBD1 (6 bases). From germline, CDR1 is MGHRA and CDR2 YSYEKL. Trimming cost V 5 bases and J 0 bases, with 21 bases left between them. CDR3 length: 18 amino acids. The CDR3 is CASSWARGRPLSTDTQYF. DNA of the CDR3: TGCGCCAGCAGCTGGGCCAGGGGCAGACCCCTGAGCACAGATACGCAGTATTTT.

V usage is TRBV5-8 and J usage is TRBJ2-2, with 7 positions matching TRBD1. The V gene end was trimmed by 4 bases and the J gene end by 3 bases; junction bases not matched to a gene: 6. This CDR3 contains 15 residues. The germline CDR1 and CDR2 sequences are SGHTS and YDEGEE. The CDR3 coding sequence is TGTGCCAGCAGCGGGGGACAGTACTACACCGGGGAGCTGTTTTTT. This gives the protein CASSGGQYYTGELFF. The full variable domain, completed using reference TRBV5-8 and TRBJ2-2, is EAGVTQSPTHLIKTRGQQATLRCSPISGHTSVYWYQQALGLGLQFLLWYDEGEERNRGNFPPRFSGRQFPNYSSELNVNALELEDSALYLCASSGGQYYTGELFFGEGSRLTVL.

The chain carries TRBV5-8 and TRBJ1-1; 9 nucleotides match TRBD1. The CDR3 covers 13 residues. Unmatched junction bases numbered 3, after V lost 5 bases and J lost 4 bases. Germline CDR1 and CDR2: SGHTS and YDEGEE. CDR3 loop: CASRQTGGTEAFF. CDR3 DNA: TGTGCCAGCAGACAGACAGGGGGCACTGAAGCTTTCTTT.

CDR3 sequence reads: CASLSLSSGANVLTF. The DNA for the CDR3 is TGTGCCAGTCTGAGTCTGAGCTCTGGGGCCAACGTCCTGACTTTC. The J gene is TRBJ2-6, the V gene TRBV11-1, with D hard to call. Germline lookup yields CDR1 SGHAT and CDR2 FQDESV (reference sequence). The CDR3 covers 15 residues. V dropped 9 bases and J dropped 0 bases, with 12 bases sitting between them.

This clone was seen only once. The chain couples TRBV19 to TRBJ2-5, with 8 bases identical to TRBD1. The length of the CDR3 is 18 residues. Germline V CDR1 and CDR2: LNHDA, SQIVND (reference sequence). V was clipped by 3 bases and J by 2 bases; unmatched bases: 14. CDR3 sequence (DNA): TGTGCCAGTAGTATCGGACAGGGCCTTGGGTCGTTGCAAGAGACCCAGTACTTC. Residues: CASSIGQGLGSLQETQYF. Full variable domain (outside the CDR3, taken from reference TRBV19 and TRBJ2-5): DGGITQSPKYLFRKEGQNVTLSCEQNLNHDAMYWYRQDPGQGLRLIYYSQIVNDFQKGDIAEGYSVSREKKESFPLTVTSAQKNPTAFYLCASSIGQGLGSLQETQYFGPGTRLLVL.

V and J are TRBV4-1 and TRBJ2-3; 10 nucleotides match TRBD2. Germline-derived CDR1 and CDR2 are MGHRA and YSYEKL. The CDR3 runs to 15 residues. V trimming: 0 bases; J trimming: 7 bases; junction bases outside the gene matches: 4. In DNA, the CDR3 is TGCGCCAGCAGCCAAGAAAGCGGGGGGGCTAATACGCAGTATTTT. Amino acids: CASSQESGGANTQYF.

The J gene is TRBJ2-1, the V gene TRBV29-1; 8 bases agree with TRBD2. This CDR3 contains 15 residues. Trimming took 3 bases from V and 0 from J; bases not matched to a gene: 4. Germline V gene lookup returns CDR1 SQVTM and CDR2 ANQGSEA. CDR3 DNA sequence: TGCAGCGTTGACGAGCGGGGGAGCTCCTACAATGAGCAGTTCTTC. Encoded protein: CSVDERGSSYNEQFF.

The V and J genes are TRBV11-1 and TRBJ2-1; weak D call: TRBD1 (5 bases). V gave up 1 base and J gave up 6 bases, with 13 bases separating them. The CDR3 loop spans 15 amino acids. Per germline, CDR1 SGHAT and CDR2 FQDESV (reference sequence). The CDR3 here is CASSLGATAGNEQFF. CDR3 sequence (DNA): TGTGCCAGCAGCTTAGGAGCGACAGCAGGCAATGAGCAGTTCTTC.

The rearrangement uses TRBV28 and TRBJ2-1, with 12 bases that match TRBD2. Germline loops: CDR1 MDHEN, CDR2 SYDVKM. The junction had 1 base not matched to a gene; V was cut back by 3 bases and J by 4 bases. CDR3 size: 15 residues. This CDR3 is CASSFLAGGYNEQFF. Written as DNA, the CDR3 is TGTGCCAGCAGTTTCCTAGCGGGGGGGTACAATGAGCAGTTCTTC.

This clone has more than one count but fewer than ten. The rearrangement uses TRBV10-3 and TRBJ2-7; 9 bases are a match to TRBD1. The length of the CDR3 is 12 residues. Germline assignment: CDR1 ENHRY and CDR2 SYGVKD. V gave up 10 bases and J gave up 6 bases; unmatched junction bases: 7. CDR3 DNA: TGTGCCACCACTACAGGGGGCGTCGAGCAGTACTTC. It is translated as CATTTGGVEQYF.

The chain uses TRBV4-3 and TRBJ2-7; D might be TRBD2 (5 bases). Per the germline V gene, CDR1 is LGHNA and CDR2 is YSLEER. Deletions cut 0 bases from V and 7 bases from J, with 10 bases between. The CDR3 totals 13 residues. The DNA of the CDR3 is TGCGCCAGCAGCCAAGATATAGGGAGAGAGCAGTACTTC. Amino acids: CASSQDIGREQYF.

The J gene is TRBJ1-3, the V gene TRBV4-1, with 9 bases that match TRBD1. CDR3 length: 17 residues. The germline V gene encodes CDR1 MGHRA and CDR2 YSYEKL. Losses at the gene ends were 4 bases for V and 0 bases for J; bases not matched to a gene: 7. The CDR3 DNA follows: TGCGCCAGCAGCCTTCGGACAGGGGCGAACTCTGGAAACACCATATATTTT. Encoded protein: CASSLRTGANSGNTIYF.

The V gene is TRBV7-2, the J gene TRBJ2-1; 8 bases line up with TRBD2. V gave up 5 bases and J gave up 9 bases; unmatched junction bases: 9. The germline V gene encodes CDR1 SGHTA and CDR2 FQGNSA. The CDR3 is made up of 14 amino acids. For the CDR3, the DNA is TGTGCCAGCAGCCTCGGACTAGCAGTAACTGAGCAGTTCTTC. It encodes CASSLGLAVTEQFF.

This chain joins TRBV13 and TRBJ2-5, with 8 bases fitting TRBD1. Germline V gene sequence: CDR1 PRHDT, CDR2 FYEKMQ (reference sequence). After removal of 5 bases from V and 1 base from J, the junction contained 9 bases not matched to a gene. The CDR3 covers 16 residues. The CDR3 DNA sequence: TGTGCCAGCAGCCCAGGGGGCGGGGCCCTCCAAGAGACCCAGTACTTC. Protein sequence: CASSPGGGALQETQYF.

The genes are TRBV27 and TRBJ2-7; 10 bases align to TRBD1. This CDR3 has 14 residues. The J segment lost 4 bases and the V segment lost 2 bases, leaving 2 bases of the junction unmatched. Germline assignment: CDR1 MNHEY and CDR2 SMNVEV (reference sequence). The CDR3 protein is CASSLGDRGYEQYF. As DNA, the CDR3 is TGTGCCAGCAGTTTAGGGGACAGGGGATACGAGCAGTACTTC.

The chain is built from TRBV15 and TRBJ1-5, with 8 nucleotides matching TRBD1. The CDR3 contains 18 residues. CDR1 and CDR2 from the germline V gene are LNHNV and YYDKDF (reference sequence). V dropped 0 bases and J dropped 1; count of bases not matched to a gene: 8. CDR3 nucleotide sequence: TGTGCCACCAGCAGAGATTATTTACAGGGGGTCAGCAATCAGCCCCAGCATTTT. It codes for CATSRDYLQGVSNQPQHF.

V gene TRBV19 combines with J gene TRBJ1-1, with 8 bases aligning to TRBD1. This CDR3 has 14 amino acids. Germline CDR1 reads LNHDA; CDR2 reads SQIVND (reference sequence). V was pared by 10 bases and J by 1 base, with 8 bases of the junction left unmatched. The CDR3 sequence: CATTQTGGNTEAFF. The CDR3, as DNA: TGTGCCACCACGCAAACAGGGGGGAACACTGAAGCTTTCTTT.

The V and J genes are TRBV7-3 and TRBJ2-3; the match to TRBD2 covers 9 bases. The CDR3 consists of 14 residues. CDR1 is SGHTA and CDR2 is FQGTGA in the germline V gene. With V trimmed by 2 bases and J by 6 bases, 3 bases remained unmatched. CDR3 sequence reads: CASSLSSGADTQYF. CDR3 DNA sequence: TGTGCCAGCAGCTTATCTAGCGGGGCCGATACGCAGTATTTT.

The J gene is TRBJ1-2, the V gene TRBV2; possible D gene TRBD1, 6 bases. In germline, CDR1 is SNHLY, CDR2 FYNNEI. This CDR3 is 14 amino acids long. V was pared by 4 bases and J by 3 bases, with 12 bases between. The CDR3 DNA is TGTGCCAGCAGTGGTTCGGGGGGCCACTATGGCTACACCTTC. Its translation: CASSGSGGHYGYTF.

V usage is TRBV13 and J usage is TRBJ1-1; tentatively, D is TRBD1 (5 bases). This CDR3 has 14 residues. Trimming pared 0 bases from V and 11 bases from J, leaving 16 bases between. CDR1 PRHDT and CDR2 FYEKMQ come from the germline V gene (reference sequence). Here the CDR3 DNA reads TGTGCCAGCAGCTTAGGCTGGGTGTCCCGGGGGGCTTTCTTT. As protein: CASSLGWVSRGAFF.

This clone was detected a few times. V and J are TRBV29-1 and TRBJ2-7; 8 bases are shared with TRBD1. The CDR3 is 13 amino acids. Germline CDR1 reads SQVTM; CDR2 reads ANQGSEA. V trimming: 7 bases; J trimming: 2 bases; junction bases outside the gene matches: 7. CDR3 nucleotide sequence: TGCAGCGCACGGGACAGGCGTACCTACGAGCAGTACTTC. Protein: CSARDRRTYEQYF.